This entry lists 21 T cell receptor beta chains sequenced from one sample in a study of blood T cell repertoires in COVID-19 (dated by TCRdb to between 2020 and 2021). Libraries were prepared through the immunoSEQ multiplex PCR assay. TCRdb's version of the immuneACCESS table is confined to in-frame rearrangements and falls short of the full clone set. An unresolved V gene accounts for under half of the shortfall where checked; the remainder is of unknown origin. In all, the sample holds 150,000 to 180,000 clones, and more than 75% of those were seen once. The biggest ten clones account for more than 7.5% of the sample. What was sequenced was peripheral blood. The receptors come from a woman aged 60-70 years with COVID-19, enrolled during active disease.

The rearrangement links TRBV6-5 to TRBJ1-2; perhaps TRBD1 as D (5 bases). The germline V gene encodes CDR1 MNHEY and CDR2 SVGAGI. V gave up 2 bases and J gave up 8 bases, with 12 bases separating them. CDR3 length: 13 amino acids. In DNA form, the CDR3 reads TGTGCCAGCAGTTACGGGGCAGGGTTAGGCTACACCTTC. Amino acid sequence: CASSYGAGLGYTF.

The chain couples TRBV9 to TRBJ2-2; TRBD2 matches at 10 bases. Germline-derived CDR1 and CDR2 are SGDLS and YYNGEE. V was pared by 0 bases and J by 1 base, with 0 bases of the junction left unmatched. This CDR3 is built from 16 residues. DNA for the CDR3: TGTGCCAGCAGCGTAGGGACTAGCGGGAACACCGGGGAGCTGTTTTTT. It encodes CASSVGTSGNTGELFF.

CDR3 sequence reads: CASGLVTGGSGANVLTF. The CDR3 DNA reads as TGTGCTAGTGGTTTGGTCACAGGGGGATCTGGGGCCAACGTCCTGACTTTC. The chain recombines TRBV12-5 with TRBJ2-6; 8 nucleotides align to TRBD1. Germline CDR1 is LGHNT and CDR2 is FRNRAP. CDR3 length: 17 amino acids. The trim removed 0 bases at V and 1 base at J, leaving 2 bases unmatched. Variable domain in full (rest from reference TRBV12-5 and TRBJ2-6): DARVTQTPRHKVTEMGQEVTMRCQPILGHNTVFWYRQTMMQGLELLAYFRNRAPLDDSGMPKDRFSAEMPDATLATLKIQPSEPRDSAVYFCASGLVTGGSGANVLTFGAGSRLTVL.

The chain combines TRBV5-4 with TRBJ2-3; unclear D gene. The V gene's germline CDR1 is SGHNT and CDR2 YYREEE (reference sequence). V dropped 0 bases and J dropped 2 bases, with 4 bases sitting between them. CDR3 length equals 13 residues. The CDR3 bases are TGTGCCAGCAGCTTGGTCTTCACAGATACGCAGTATTTT. Protein sequence: CASSLVFTDTQYF.

The chain carries TRBV27 and TRBJ1-5; TRBD1 matches 11 bases. V lost 0 bases and J lost 9; bases outside the gene matches: 4. The CDR3 is made up of 15 amino acids. Germline V gene data show CDR1 as MNHEY and CDR2 as SMNVEV (reference sequence). CDR3 sequence reads: CASSLSDRGLGPQHF. The CDR3 nucleotides are TGTGCCAGCAGTTTATCGGACAGGGGGCTGGGGCCCCAGCATTTT.

The rearrangement uses TRBV30 and TRBJ1-2, with a weak D call TRBD1 (5 bases). Trimming took 7 bases from V and 0 from J, leaving 15 bases between them. There are 14 residues in the CDR3. Germline CDR1 and CDR2: GTSNPN and SVGIG (reference sequence). This CDR3 is CAYLGGVPNYGYTF. CDR3 bases: TGTGCCTACCTTGGGGGGGTCCCTAACTATGGCTACACCTTC.

The CDR3 loop reads CASSIPAGGFEQFF. The CDR3 DNA reads TGTGCCAGTAGTATCCCAGCGGGGGGGTTTGAGCAGTTCTTC. This chain connects TRBV19 to TRBJ2-1; 10 bases fit TRBD2. The germline V gene has CDR1 LNHDA and CDR2 SQIVND (reference sequence). The length of the CDR3 is 14 residues. Trimming took 3 bases from V and 9 from J; bases not matched to a gene: 5.

In this sample, this clone turned up a few times. The chain combines TRBV5-1 with TRBJ2-1, with 11 bases lining up with TRBD2. V lost 5 bases, J lost 5 bases, and 9 bases stayed unmatched. The length of the CDR3 is 16 residues. Looked up from germline, CDR1 is SGHRS and CDR2 is YFSETQ. CDR3 in DNA: TGCGCCAGCAGACCTCCGGGACTAGCGGCCCACAATGAGCAGTTCTTC. It encodes CASRPPGLAAHNEQFF.

The gene calls are TRBV18 and TRBJ1-5, with D perhaps matching TRBD1 (5 bases). CDR3 length: 13 residues. The V and J ends lost 1 base and 4 bases respectively, with 5 bases between them. CDR1 and CDR2 from the germline V gene are KGHSH and LQKENI. This chain's CDR3 is CASSPQGNQPQHF. For the CDR3, the DNA is TGTGCCAGCTCACCACAGGGGAATCAGCCCCAGCATTTT.

The rearrangement joins TRBV4-1 to TRBJ1-2; 7 nucleotides align to TRBD1. The CDR3 spans 14 residues. The V and J ends lost 4 bases and 6 bases, in that order; junction bases with no gene match: 8. The germline CDR1 and CDR2 sequences are MGHRA and YSYEKL. The chain's CDR3 is CASSRYSGTDGYTF. In DNA, the CDR3 is TGCGCCAGCAGCCGGTATTCCGGGACAGATGGCTACACCTTC.

The chain carries TRBV5-1 and TRBJ2-7; 7 bases line up with TRBD1. Trimming removed 9 bases from V and 2 bases from J; junction bases left unmatched: 8. Looked up from germline, CDR1 is SGHRS and CDR2 is YFSETQ. The CDR3 length is 13 residues. In DNA, the CDR3 is TGCGCCACTATACTGACAGGGCCCTACGAGCAGTACTTC. This sequence encodes CATILTGPYEQYF. Full variable domain (rest looked up from reference TRBV5-1 and TRBJ2-7): KAGVTQTPRYLIKTRGQQVTLSCSPISGHRSVSWYQQTPGQGLQFLFEYFSETQRNKGNFPGRFSGRQFSNSRSEMNVSTLELGDSALYLCATILTGPYEQYFGPGTRLTVT.

The chain links TRBV19 to TRBJ2-2; D possibly corresponds to TRBD1 (6 bases). The germline CDR1 and CDR2 sequences are LNHDA and SQIVND (reference sequence). This CDR3 has 14 residues. V was pared by 5 bases and J by 3 bases, with 10 bases between. The CDR3 nucleotides are TGTGCCAGTAGTGTAAACAGGGACACCGGGGAGCTGTTTTTT. Its protein is CASSVNRDTGELFF.

The chain combines TRBV5-1 with TRBJ1-1; 9 nucleotides match TRBD1. V gave up 2 bases and J gave up 0 bases; unmatched junction bases: 5. CDR1 and CDR2 from the germline V gene are SGHRS and YFSETQ. The length of the CDR3 is 16 residues. The CDR3 DNA reads as TGCGCCAGCAGCTTAAGGGGACAGGGATTGAACACTGAAGCTTTCTTT. Its translation is CASSLRGQGLNTEAFF.

This chain joins TRBV6-5 and TRBJ1-1; weak D call: TRBD1 (5 bases). V lost 6 bases and J 0 bases, leaving 11 bases between the germline ends. The CDR3 runs to 14 residues. CDR1 is MNHEY, CDR2 SVGAGI, per germline. The DNA for the CDR3 is TGTGCCAGCAGCTTACAGGCGATGAACACTGAAGCTTTCTTT. Its translation is CASSLQAMNTEAFF.

The rearrangement joins TRBV5-1 to TRBJ2-7; 7 positions match TRBD1. Germline-derived CDR1 and CDR2 are SGHRS and YFSETQ. The CDR3 spans 16 residues. The trim removed 0 bases at V and 4 bases at J, leaving 10 bases unmatched. The DNA for the CDR3 is TGCGCCAGCAGCTTGGTCGGCGGACAGGAGGTATACGAGCAGTACTTC. Encoded protein: CASSLVGGQEVYEQYF.

The chain has TRBV6-5 and TRBJ1-5; D uncertain. Trimming took 2 bases from V and 3 from J, leaving 5 bases between them. The CDR3 sequence is 13 residues long. The germline CDR1 and CDR2 sequences are MNHEY and SVGAGI. The DNA of the CDR3 is TGTGCCAGCAGTTACCGGGACAATCAGCCCCAGCATTTT. It is translated as CASSYRDNQPQHF.

This clone has a handful of counts. V and J are TRBV11-2 and TRBJ2-6, with D possibly matching TRBD2 (6 bases). CDR1 is SGHAT, CDR2 FQNNGV, per germline. V shed 3 bases and J shed 6 bases, with 15 bases lying between them. The CDR3 is 16 residues long. CDR3 DNA sequence: TGTGCCAGCAGCTTGGGGGGAACCCTTACGGCCAACGTCCTGACTTTC. Amino acids: CASSLGGTLTANVLTF. The full variable domain, completed using reference TRBV11-2 and TRBJ2-6, is EAGVAQSPRYKIIEKRQSVAFWCNPISGHATLYWYQQILGQGPKLLIQFQNNGVVDDSQLPKDRFSAERLKGVDSTLKIQPAKLEDSAVYLCASSLGGTLTANVLTFGAGSRLTVL.

This chain joins TRBV5-4 and TRBJ1-2; 8 bases line up with TRBD1. V shed 7 bases and J 3 bases; nucleotides not matched to a gene: 8. Germline V gives CDR1 SGHNT, CDR2 YYREEE (reference sequence). The CDR3 length is 14 residues. The CDR3 sequence is CASLGTGSYYGYTF. In nucleotides, the CDR3 is TGTGCCAGCCTCGGGACAGGTTCTTACTATGGCTACACCTTC.

V is TRBV7-2 and J is TRBJ1-1; D unresolved. Germline CDR1 reads SGHTA; CDR2 reads FQGNSA. Trimming shortened V by 3 bases and J by 4 bases, and 6 bases separated the two germline ends. The CDR3 extends over 12 amino acids. Here the CDR3 reads CASSFGVTEAFF. CDR3 nucleotide sequence: TGTGCCAGCAGCTTCGGAGTCACTGAAGCTTTCTTT.

This clone was found a few times. The chain couples TRBV6-5 to TRBJ1-1; 7 nucleotides match TRBD1. From germline, CDR1 is MNHEY and CDR2 SVGAGI. With 0 bases clipped from V and 8 bases from J, the junction kept 0 bases outside the gene matches. This CDR3 region has 12 residues. Here the CDR3 reads CASSYSGGEAFF. CDR3 nucleotides: TGTGCCAGCAGTTACTCAGGGGGCGAAGCTTTCTTT.

The rearrangement joins TRBV3-1 (or the pseudogene TRBV3-2) to TRBJ1-1; TRBD1 matches at 8 bases. V gave up 9 bases and J gave up 6 bases; unmatched junction bases: 9. The CDR3 totals 13 residues. The germline CDR1 and CDR2 sequences are LGHDT and YNNKEL (reference sequence). The CDR3 DNA follows: TGTGCCAGTGTGGGACAGGCGGGTCCTGAAGCTTTCTTT. Its protein is CASVGQAGPEAFF.